A single sample is the source of the 25 T cell receptor beta chains below, sequenced in a study of blood T cell repertoires in COVID-19. TCRdb keeps only in-frame clones here, not all; method: immunoSEQ multiplex PCR. Among 150,000 or so clones, 55% to 75% were seen once, and the ten largest hold less than 2.5%. Sequenced: peripheral blood. The receptors shown here come from a woman in her seventies with acute or convalescent COVID-19.

V gene TRBV5-1 combines with J gene TRBJ2-7, with 9 bases matching TRBD1. Looked up from germline, CDR1 is SGHRS and CDR2 is YFSETQ. CDR3 length equals 16 residues. The J segment lost 0 bases and the V segment lost 0 bases, leaving 4 bases of the junction unmatched. DNA of the CDR3: TGCGCCAGCAGCTTGGGCGGGACAGGGAACTCCTACGAGCAGTACTTC. Amino acids: CASSLGGTGNSYEQYF.

CDR3 protein: CASSRLSSYNEQFF. For the CDR3, the DNA is TGTGCCAGCAGCCGCCTCAGCTCCTACAATGAGCAGTTCTTC. The chain has TRBV5-6 and TRBJ2-1; D remains ambiguous. The CDR3 covers 14 residues. Germline V gene lookup returns CDR1 SGHDT and CDR2 YYEEEE. V lost 4 bases and J 0 bases, leaving 8 bases between the germline ends.

The chain uses TRBV6-5 and TRBJ2-1, with 9 bases fitting TRBD1. V gave up 6 bases and J gave up 10 bases; unmatched junction bases: 10. Germline CDR1 reads MNHEY; CDR2 reads SVGAGI. This CDR3 has 14 amino acids. The chain's CDR3 is CASSSGTGYGEQFF. The DNA of the CDR3 is TGTGCCAGCAGCTCCGGGACAGGGTATGGAGAGCAGTTCTTC.

The chain carries TRBV25-1 and TRBJ2-7; 8 bases are a match to TRBD2. This CDR3 contains 14 residues. Germline V gene data show CDR1 as MGHDK and CDR2 as SYGVNS. The ends lost 6 bases at V and 2 bases at J; junction bases unmatched: 6. DNA of the CDR3: TGTGCCAGCAGCGAGAGCGGGAGCCCCTACGAGCAGTACTTC. As protein: CASSESGSPYEQYF.

This rearrangement joins TRBV5-1 to TRBJ2-5; 8 bases match TRBD1. The CDR3 spans 14 residues. Germline lookup yields CDR1 SGHRS and CDR2 YFSETQ. Trimming cost V 0 bases and J 5 bases; bases outside gene matches: 3. CDR3 DNA sequence: TGCGCCAGCAGCTTGGGGACAGGGTTGGAGACCCAGTACTTC. Protein: CASSLGTGLETQYF.

The V and J genes are TRBV6-6 and TRBJ1-5; 7 bases fit TRBD1. The CDR3 consists of 16 residues. Trimming removed 5 bases from V and 5 bases from J; junction bases left unmatched: 12. The V gene's germline CDR1 is MNHNY and CDR2 SVGAGI (reference sequence). DNA of the CDR3: TGTGCCAGCAGTCCCAGGACAGGCATTACAGATCAGCCCCAGCATTTT. It yields the protein CASSPRTGITDQPQHF.

The gene calls are TRBV11-1 and TRBJ1-4, with 9 positions matching TRBD1. V shed 4 bases and J 5 bases; nucleotides not matched to a gene: 8. This CDR3 comprises 16 residues. CDR1 is SGHAT and CDR2 is FQDESV in the germline V gene (reference sequence). This chain's CDR3 is CASSYHPTGGNEKLFF. CDR3 bases: TGTGCCAGCAGCTACCACCCGACAGGGGGAAATGAAAAACTGTTTTTT.

This clone appeared a few times. The V and J genes are TRBV18 and TRBJ1-3, with D perhaps TRBD1 (5 bases). CDR3 size: 16 residues. V was shortened by 2 bases and J by 0 bases, with 11 bases between the two germline ends. CDR1 and CDR2 (germline): KGHSH, LQKENI. CDR3 region: CASSPGTPPSGNTIYF. DNA of the CDR3: TGTGCCAGCTCACCAGGGACTCCGCCCTCTGGAAACACCATATATTTT.

V is TRBV12-5 and J is TRBJ1-3; tentative D call: TRBD1 (6 bases). Germline V CDR1 and CDR2: LGHNT, FRNRAP. V lost 6 bases to trimming and J lost 0 bases, with 12 bases between them. CDR3 length: 15 residues. CDR3 loop: CASGRTGTSGNTIYF. CDR3 coding DNA: TGTGCTAGTGGCCGTACAGGGACCTCTGGAAACACCATATATTTT. Combining the CDR3 with reference TRBV12-5 and TRBJ1-3 gives the whole variable domain DARVTQTPRHKVTEMGQEVTMRCQPILGHNTVFWYRQTMMQGLELLAYFRNRAPLDDSGMPKDRFSAEMPDATLATLKIQPSEPRDSAVYFCASGRTGTSGNTIYFGEGSWLTVV.

The CDR3 DNA sequence: TGTGCCAGTAGTCAAGACAGACAAGAGACCCAGTACTTC. This codes for CASSQDRQETQYF. The chain couples TRBV19 to TRBJ2-5, with D possibly being TRBD1 (5 bases). Germline loops: CDR1 LNHDA, CDR2 SQIVND (reference sequence). The germline V and J ends were trimmed by 5 bases and 2 bases, with 9 bases remaining between them. The CDR3 has 13 amino acids.

The rearrangement uses TRBV2 and TRBJ2-1; 10 positions match TRBD2. Germline-derived CDR1 and CDR2 are SNHLY and FYNNEI. The CDR3 extends over 15 amino acids. Trimming took 2 bases from V and 10 from J; bases not matched to a gene: 8. CDR3 in amino acids: CASSEFLAGAGEQFF. In DNA form, the CDR3 reads TGTGCCAGCAGTGAATTCCTAGCGGGGGCTGGGGAGCAGTTCTTC.

V and J are TRBV2 and TRBJ1-4, with TRBD1 matching 11 bases. Germline lookup yields CDR1 SNHLY and CDR2 FYNNEI. V was pared by 4 bases and J by 7 bases, with 5 bases of the junction left unmatched. CDR3 length: 15 amino acids. The CDR3 DNA reads TGTGCCAGCAGTGTAGCCGGGACAGGGGGTGAAAAACTGTTTTTT. The encoded protein is CASSVAGTGGEKLFF.

V and J are TRBV24-1 and TRBJ2-1, with 7 bases identical to TRBD2. This CDR3 is 14 amino acids long. V shed 5 bases, J shed 6 bases, and the junction held 6 bases outside the gene matches. In germline, CDR1 is KGHDR, CDR2 SFDVKD. CDR3 sequence: CATSASGTLNEQFF. The CDR3, as DNA: TGTGCCACCAGTGCAAGCGGGACGCTCAATGAGCAGTTCTTC.

This chain uses TRBV11-3 with TRBJ2-2; 11 positions match TRBD2. V lost 5 bases and J lost 4; bases outside the gene matches: 6. This CDR3 is 16 amino acids long. Germline V lookup: CDR1 SGHNT, CDR2 YENEEA. In DNA form, the CDR3 reads TGTGCCAGCAGCCCCGGGACTAGCGGCCCCACCGGGGAGCTGTTTTTT. Residues: CASSPGTSGPTGELFF.

This chain joins TRBV19 and TRBJ2-7; D uncertain. CDR3 size: 14 residues. Germline V gene data show CDR1 as LNHDA and CDR2 as SQIVND (reference sequence). The V and J ends lost 3 bases and 3 bases respectively, with 12 bases between them. The CDR3 reads CASSMAVPGYEQYF. The CDR3 nucleotides read TGTGCCAGTAGTATGGCCGTGCCGGGCTACGAGCAGTACTTC.

This chain connects TRBV27 to TRBJ1-6; 7 nucleotides match TRBD1. Looked up from germline, CDR1 is MNHEY and CDR2 is SMNVEV (reference sequence). V was pared by 1 base and J by 7 bases, with 1 base of the junction left unmatched. This CDR3 region has 14 residues. The CDR3 sequence: CASSLWDSNSPLHF. The CDR3 DNA is TGTGCCAGCAGTTTATGGGACAGCAATTCACCCCTCCACTTT.

The V and J genes are TRBV10-1 and TRBJ2-1, with TRBD2 matching 7 bases. V gave up 5 bases and J gave up 2 bases; unmatched junction bases: 3. The CDR3 runs 14 residues. Germline CDR1 and CDR2: WNHNN and SYGVQD (reference sequence). The CDR3 loop is CASSLSGAYNEQFF. CDR3 in DNA: TGCGCCAGCAGTTTAAGCGGGGCCTACAATGAGCAGTTCTTC.

The gene calls are TRBV5-6 and TRBJ2-4, with TRBD1 matching over 9 bases. This CDR3 has 14 residues. Germline CDR1 is SGHDT and CDR2 is YYEEEE. Germline trimming cut 1 base from V and 7 bases from J; bases unmatched to any gene: 3. CDR3 sequence (DNA): TGTGCCAGCAGCTTGACAGGGGGCGAGAACATTCAGTACTTC. This sequence encodes CASSLTGGENIQYF.

On this clone: This specimen includes other DNA sequences encoding the same CDR3. This sequence joins TRBV3-1 (or the pseudogene TRBV3-2) and TRBJ1-2; 8 bases align to TRBD1. Germline V lookup: CDR1 LGHDT, CDR2 YNNKEL (reference sequence). Trimming removed 1 base from V and 3 bases from J; junction bases left unmatched: 4. CDR3 length equals 15 residues. The CDR3 here is CASSQAQGAYYGYTF. The CDR3 DNA follows: TGTGCCAGCAGCCAAGCGCAGGGGGCCTACTATGGCTACACCTTC.

Only a few counts were recorded for this clone. This rearrangement joins TRBV28 to TRBJ1-2; TRBD1 matches at 8 bases. Per the germline V gene, CDR1 is MDHEN and CDR2 is SYDVKM. CDR3 length: 14 amino acids. The V gene end was trimmed by 8 bases and the J gene end by 5 bases; junction bases not matched to a gene: 10. The CDR3 spells CASRDQGALYGYTF. The CDR3 DNA reads TGTGCCAGCCGAGACCAGGGGGCTTTATATGGCTACACCTTC.

The gene calls are TRBV5-5 and TRBJ1-6, with D maybe TRBD1 (5 bases). This CDR3 has 15 residues. V gave up 3 bases and J gave up 8 bases, with 15 bases separating them. Germline values: CDR1 SGHKS, CDR2 YYEKEE (reference sequence). In DNA form, the CDR3 reads TGTGCCAGCAGCTCCGTGTGGGGCAGGGATTCACCCCTCCACTTT. The encoded protein is CASSSVWGRDSPLHF. Filled out from reference TRBV5-5 and TRBJ1-6, the complete variable domain reads DAGVTQSPTHLIKTRGQQVTLRCSPISGHKSVSWYQQVLGQGPQFIFQYYEKEERGRGNFPDRFSARQFPNYSSELNVNALLLGDSALYLCASSSVWGRDSPLHFGNGTRLTVT.

The V gene is TRBV7-2, the J gene TRBJ1-2; perhaps TRBD1 as D (5 bases). With 1 base removed from V and 3 bases from J, the gap between germline ends came to 9 bases. The CDR3 contains 14 residues. Per the germline V gene, CDR1 is SGHTA and CDR2 is FQGNSA. The CDR3 DNA is TGTGCCAGCAGCTTAGGGGGCAGAGACTATGGCTACACCTTC. Its translation is CASSLGGRDYGYTF.

The chain is built from TRBV11-2 and TRBJ1-1; the D is unclear. V dropped 0 bases and J dropped 7 bases, with 9 bases sitting between them. CDR3 length: 13 amino acids. Germline-derived CDR1 and CDR2 are SGHAT and FQNNGV. The CDR3 loop reads CASSLDLVSEAFF. In DNA form, the CDR3 reads TGTGCCAGCAGCTTAGATCTAGTCAGTGAAGCTTTCTTT.

This chain joins TRBV19 and TRBJ2-3; possible D gene TRBD2, 5 bases. The V gene lost 9 bases and the J gene lost 2 bases, with 15 bases spanning the gap. CDR3 length: 14 residues. Germline V gene sequence: CDR1 LNHDA, CDR2 SQIVND (reference sequence). The CDR3 coding sequence is TGTGCCAGCAGAGACGGGAAACTCACAGATACGCAGTATTTT. This encodes CASRDGKLTDTQYF.

The V and J genes are TRBV12-3 or TRBV12-4 and TRBJ2-3; D may be TRBD2 (5 bases). The ends were cut back, 0 bases at V and 7 bases at J, with 8 bases in the middle. This CDR3 region has 13 residues. The CDR3 DNA reads as TGTGCCAGCAGTTTAGCGATCGGGAATACGCAGTATTTT. Its translation is CASSLAIGNTQYF.